Below are 14 T cell receptor beta chains sequenced from a single sample in a study of blood T cells in healthy people across ages. Together with a sample-barcoded 5' primer, a J-beta primer mix was included in a second PCR lasting about 6 to 11 cycles. TCRdb re-called the 5' RACE reads with MiXCR, one entry per CDR3 protein. The sample carries hundreds of thousands of distinct CDR3 sequences, 55% to 75% recorded once. Sequencing input: blood. The receptors were sampled from a man in his thirties or forties in good health.

The V and J genes are TRBV4-2 and TRBJ2-1, with a possible D match to TRBD1 (5 bases). CDR1 is LGHNA, CDR2 YNFKEQ, per germline. V lost 0 bases and J 5 bases, leaving 17 bases between the germline ends. This CDR3 contains 17 residues. The CDR3 is CASSQDPGQGQNNEQFF. In nucleotides, the CDR3 is TGTGCCAGCAGCCAAGACCCCGGGCAGGGTCAGAACAATGAGCAGTTCTTC.

The gene calls are TRBV7-8 and TRBJ2-7; weak D call: TRBD1 (6 bases). V was clipped by 4 bases and J by 3 bases, with 16 bases between them. CDR3 length: 15 amino acids. Germline CDR1 SGHVS, CDR2 FQNEAQ. Here the CDR3 DNA reads TGTGCCAGCAGCTCCTCCAGGGGAACAGGCTACGAGCAGTACTTC. As protein: CASSSSRGTGYEQYF. Together with reference TRBV7-8 and TRBJ2-7, the CDR3 gives the full variable domain: GAGVSQSPRYKVAKRGQDVALRCDPISGHVSLFWYQQALGQGPEFLTYFQNEAQLDKSGLPSDRFFAERPEGSVSTLKIQRTQQEDSAVYLCASSSSRGTGYEQYFGPGTRLTVT.

The V and J genes are TRBV3-1 and TRBJ2-1; D uncertain. The CDR3 covers 12 residues. V lost 8 bases and J 9 bases, leaving 14 bases between the germline ends. The germline V gene has CDR1 LGHDT and CDR2 YNNKEL (reference sequence). CDR3 sequence (DNA): TGTGCCAGCGGTCGAAGGTACGGTGAGCAGTTCTTC. Translated, it gives CASGRRYGEQFF.

The rearrangement joins TRBV3-1 to TRBJ2-7; TRBD2 agrees at 7 bases. V was clipped by 6 bases and J by 3 bases; unmatched bases: 8. Germline-derived CDR1 and CDR2 are LGHDT and YNNKEL (reference sequence). The CDR3 totals 14 residues. CDR3 DNA: TGTGCCAGCAGTTACACAGCGGGGTTCTACGAGCAGTACTTC. This codes for CASSYTAGFYEQYF.

CDR3 region: CASRQQFISGTRNEKLFF. In DNA form, the CDR3 reads TGTGCCAGCAGACAGCAGTTTATATCCGGGACCCGGAATGAAAAACTGTTTTTT. This chain uses TRBV27 with TRBJ1-4; tentatively, D is TRBD1 (5 bases). Trimming removed 6 bases at V and 5 bases at J, with 25 bases between. Germline V gene sequence: CDR1 MNHEY, CDR2 SMNVEV (reference sequence). The CDR3 is 18 residues long.

The rearrangement joins TRBV20-1 to TRBJ1-6; TRBD1 matches at 10 bases. CDR1 is DFQATT, CDR2 SNEGSKA, per germline (reference sequence). The CDR3 is 16 residues long. Germline trimming cut 3 bases from V and 9 bases from J; bases unmatched to any gene: 11. This chain's CDR3 is CSARGDRGLGSSPLHF. Here the CDR3 DNA reads TGCAGTGCTAGGGGGGACAGGGGACTTGGTAGTTCACCCCTCCACTTT.

This clonotype was counted between two and nine times. V gene TRBV20-1 combines with J gene TRBJ2-5, with a tentative D call TRBD2 (6 bases). With 3 bases removed from V and 3 bases from J, the gap between germline ends came to 14 bases. The CDR3 has 14 amino acids. Germline CDR1 and CDR2: DFQATT and SNEGSKA (reference sequence). The chain's CDR3 is CSASVWRAKETQYF. As DNA, the CDR3 is TGCAGTGCTAGCGTCTGGAGGGCGAAAGAGACCCAGTACTTC.

The sample holds a few counts of this clonotype. The rearrangement joins TRBV9 to TRBJ1-2; D unclear. Germline V gives CDR1 SGDLS, CDR2 YYNGEE. The CDR3 covers 15 residues. V dropped 0 bases and J dropped 7 bases, with 16 bases sitting between them. The CDR3 DNA is TGTGCCAGCAGCGTAGGGAGACGAGAAGATGGTGGCTACACCTTC. It translates to CASSVGRREDGGYTF.

V is TRBV29-1 and J is TRBJ2-5; the D gene could be TRBD1 or TRBD2 (6 bases each). There are 11 residues in the CDR3. Germline CDR1 reads SQVTM; CDR2 reads ANQGSEA. V gave up 7 bases and J gave up 5 bases, with 11 bases separating them. DNA of the CDR3: TGCAGCGGTCCGGGGGCGGAGACCCAGTACTTC. Translating gives CSGPGAETQYF.

This clonotype was observed a handful of times. V and J are TRBV6-5 and TRBJ1-2, with D unresolved. V shed 2 bases and J shed 4 bases, with 11 bases lying between them. Germline CDR1 reads MNHEY; CDR2 reads SVGAGI. The CDR3 runs 14 residues. In DNA form, the CDR3 reads TGTGCCAGCAGTTACGCGGAGGGCCCCTATGGCTACACCTTC. It yields the protein CASSYAEGPYGYTF.

In its sample, this clonotype was seen a few times. The genes are TRBV20-1 and TRBJ2-7; D might be TRBD2 (5 bases). Germline loops: CDR1 DFQATT, CDR2 SNEGSKA (reference sequence). This CDR3 contains 12 residues. Deletions cut 5 bases from V and 6 bases from J, with 14 bases between. Here the CDR3 reads CSAPGRAAEQYF. DNA of the CDR3: TGCAGTGCTCCGGGGAGAGCGGCCGAGCAGTACTTC.

The chain couples TRBV7-2 to TRBJ2-3; 7 bases agree with TRBD2. The length of the CDR3 is 16 residues. Germline V gene lookup returns CDR1 SGHTA and CDR2 FQGNSA. The J segment lost 2 bases and the V segment lost 1 base, leaving 6 bases of the junction unmatched. CDR3 in DNA: TGTGCCAGCAGCTTAGGGGGCAGCGGGATCACAGATACGCAGTATTTT. Its protein product is CASSLGGSGITDTQYF. Full variable domain (rest looked up from reference TRBV7-2 and TRBJ2-3): GAGVSQSPSNKVTEKGKDVELRCDPISGHTALYWYRQSLGQGLEFLIYFQGNSAPDKSGLPSDRFSAERTGGSVSTLTIQRTQQEDSAVYLCASSLGGSGITDTQYFGPGTRLTVL.

This clonotype was detected only a few times. The chain recombines TRBV29-1 with TRBJ2-5; TRBD2 matches 9 bases. The V gene's germline CDR1 is SQVTM and CDR2 ANQGSEA. This CDR3 has 16 amino acids. Trimming removed 6 bases from V and 4 bases from J; junction bases left unmatched: 15. The CDR3 protein is CSVRGPSGAGLETQYF. The CDR3 nucleotides read TGCAGCGTCCGAGGGCCTAGCGGGGCCGGCTTAGAGACCCAGTACTTC.

The rearrangement links TRBV25-1 to TRBJ1-2, with D hard to call. Germline loops: CDR1 MGHDK, CDR2 SYGVNS. The CDR3 loop spans 13 amino acids. V was clipped by 4 bases and J by 4 bases, with 10 bases between them. CDR3 in amino acids: CASSVGNLYGYTF. The DNA for the CDR3 is TGTGCCAGCAGTGTAGGAAATCTCTATGGCTACACCTTC.